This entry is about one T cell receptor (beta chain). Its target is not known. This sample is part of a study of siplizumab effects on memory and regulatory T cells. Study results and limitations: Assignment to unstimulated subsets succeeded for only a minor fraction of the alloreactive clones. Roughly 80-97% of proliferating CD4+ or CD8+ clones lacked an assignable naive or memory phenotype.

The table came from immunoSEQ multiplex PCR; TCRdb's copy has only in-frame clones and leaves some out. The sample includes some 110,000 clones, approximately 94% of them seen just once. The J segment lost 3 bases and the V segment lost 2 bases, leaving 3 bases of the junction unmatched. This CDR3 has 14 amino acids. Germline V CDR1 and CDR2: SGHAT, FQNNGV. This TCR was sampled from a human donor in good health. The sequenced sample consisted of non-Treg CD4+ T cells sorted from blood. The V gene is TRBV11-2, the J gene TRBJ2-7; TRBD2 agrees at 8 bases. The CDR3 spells CASSLNSGNYEQYF. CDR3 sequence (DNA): TGTGCCAGCAGCTTAAATAGCGGGAACTACGAGCAGTACTTC.